In its sample, the clone carrying this T cell receptor (beta chain) was seen a few times. What it recognizes is unknown. Profiling relied on immunoSEQ multiplex PCR, and the TCRdb table lists in-frame clones only, not all of them. The sample yields tens of thousands of clones, 83% seen once. The data were taken from a study of OX40 agonist ivuxolimab in advanced cancers. Study-level background: Ivuxolimab is an agonistic anti-OX40 (CD134) antibody, and patients were treated with it. General study results and limits: Relative to CD4+ cells, CD8+ T cells on average had more expanded clones.

With 5 bases removed from V and 11 bases from J, the gap between germline ends came to 15 bases. Germline V gene lookup returns CDR1 SEHNR and CDR2 FQNEAQ (reference sequence). This CDR3 has 13 residues. The sequence derives from an adult with an advanced solid tumor such as melanoma, head and neck, liver or kidney cancer. The chain is built from TRBV7-9 and TRBJ1-4; D is unclear. Here the sequenced sample was CD4+ or CD8+ T cells sorted from blood, taken in a trial of the OX40 agonist ivuxolimab. In DNA form, the CDR3 reads TGTGCCAGCAGCCTAGGGAGCTCGGGGAAACTGTTTTTT. Translation gives CASSLGSSGKLFF.